Presented here are 21 T cell receptor beta chains from one specimen sequenced in a study of a mutant IDH1 vaccine in newly diagnosed glioma. Time point described: week 23, last vaccination. It was 300 ug of mutant IDH1 20-mer peptide that made up each vaccine dose, given with topical imiquimod. Some clones are missing from TCRdb's copy, which holds only in-frame ones; the method was immunoSEQ multiplex PCR. The table has approximately 62,000 clones, more than 75% seen once. Their antigen targets remain unknown. Sample: PBMCs, taken from a glioma patient whose treatment included an IDH1 peptide vaccine. All receptors derive from a man aged 25 to 40 with glioma.

This chain uses TRBV25-1 with TRBJ2-2; TRBD2 is a possible D gene (7 bases). The germline V gene encodes CDR1 MGHDK and CDR2 SYGVNS. Trimming pared 7 bases from V and 4 bases from J, leaving 13 bases between. This CDR3 region has 14 residues. CDR3 in DNA: TGTGCCAGCATGAGGGGGGGAACCACCGGGGAGCTGTTTTTT. It translates to CASMRGGTTGELFF.

J is TRBJ1-1 and V is TRBV18, with 9 bases identical to TRBD1. Looked up from germline, CDR1 is KGHSH and CDR2 is LQKENI. The CDR3 is made up of 13 amino acids. The J segment lost 3 bases and the V segment lost 6 bases, leaving 2 bases of the junction unmatched. The CDR3 coding sequence is TGTGCCAGCTCGCGGGACAGGGACACTGAAGCTTTCTTT. Residues: CASSRDRDTEAFF.

This sequence joins TRBV7-9 and TRBJ1-3; D is ambiguous. Germline lookup yields CDR1 SEHNR and CDR2 FQNEAQ (reference sequence). The CDR3 has 15 amino acids. Trimming took 0 bases from V and 4 from J, leaving 10 bases between them. As DNA, the CDR3 is TGTGCCAGCAGCTTAGCAGCAGGCCTGGGAAACACCATATATTTT. It translates to CASSLAAGLGNTIYF.

This chain's CDR3 is CASSSGTSGGTSSLPYNEQFF. Here the CDR3 DNA reads TGTGCCAGCAGTTCCGGGACTAGCGGGGGGACCTCATCCCTCCCCTACAATGAGCAGTTCTTC. The genes are TRBV27 and TRBJ2-1; TRBD2 matches at 15 bases. This CDR3 has 21 amino acids. Germline loops: CDR1 MNHEY, CDR2 SMNVEV (reference sequence). J was trimmed by 2 bases and V by 4 bases; bases with no gene match: 15.

This clone showed up just a few times. The CDR3 DNA sequence: TGTGCCAGCAGCTCCTGGACAGGAGGGAACACTGAAGCTTTCTTT. It yields the protein CASSSWTGGNTEAFF. V is TRBV7-8 and J is TRBJ1-1; 7 nucleotides agree with TRBD1. With V trimmed by 4 bases and J by 1 base, 6 bases remained unmatched. CDR3 size: 15 residues. Germline lookup yields CDR1 SGHVS and CDR2 FQNEAQ.

This chain uses TRBV19 with TRBJ2-2; 9 nucleotides align to TRBD1. The J segment lost 7 bases and the V segment lost 10 bases, leaving 13 bases of the junction unmatched. The CDR3 runs to 15 residues. Germline V lookup: CDR1 LNHDA, CDR2 SQIVND (reference sequence). The CDR3: CATEKHRGRVGELFF. The CDR3 DNA reads TGTGCCACAGAAAAACACAGGGGGCGGGTCGGGGAGCTGTTTTTT.

The table lists this clone with a few counts. The chain links TRBV9 to TRBJ2-1; a weak D match, TRBD1 (5 bases). Germline CDR1 is SGDLS and CDR2 is YYNGEE. The CDR3 runs 12 residues. V lost 6 bases and J lost 11, with 15 bases in between. This chain's CDR3 is CASNQVQGKQFF. CDR3 bases: TGTGCCAGCAACCAGGTCCAGGGTAAGCAGTTCTTC.

This rearrangement joins TRBV5-1 to TRBJ2-3; 7 bases line up with TRBD2. Germline V lookup: CDR1 SGHRS, CDR2 YFSETQ. The ends lost 1 base at V and 6 bases at J; junction bases unmatched: 8. This CDR3 has 15 residues. The DNA of the CDR3 is TGCGCCAGCAGCTTGACAGCGGGACCTTTTGATACGCAGTATTTT. This sequence encodes CASSLTAGPFDTQYF.

The chain recombines TRBV25-1 with TRBJ2-1; D may be TRBD1 or TRBD2 (5 bases each). Looked up from germline, CDR1 is MGHDK and CDR2 is SYGVNS. Trimming pared 6 bases from V and 4 bases from J, leaving 10 bases between. The CDR3 covers 13 residues. The CDR3 region is CASSQGTYNEQFF. The CDR3 bases are TGTGCCAGCAGCCAAGGGACGTACAATGAGCAGTTCTTC.

The genes are TRBV29-1 and TRBJ2-7; D could derive from TRBD1 or TRBD2 (6 bases each). V shed 1 base and J shed 1 base, with 11 bases lying between them. This CDR3 is 14 amino acids long. CDR1 and CDR2 from the germline V gene are SQVTM and ANQGSEA. CDR3 region: CSVEVRGTSYEQYF. The CDR3 nucleotides are TGCAGCGTTGAAGTAAGGGGGACTTCCTACGAGCAGTACTTC.

This clone showed up just a few times. This sequence joins TRBV30 and TRBJ2-7, with 8 bases identical to TRBD1. After removal of 5 bases from V and 2 bases from J, the junction contained 11 bases not matched to a gene. The germline gives CDR1 GTSNPN, CDR2 SVGIG (reference sequence). The length of the CDR3 is 15 residues. The CDR3 protein is CAWVNRDRPTYEQYF. In nucleotides, the CDR3 is TGTGCCTGGGTAAACCGGGACAGGCCAACCTACGAGCAGTACTTC. The full variable domain, in which reference TRBV30 and TRBJ2-7 provide the parts outside the CDR3, is SQTIHQWPATLVQPVGSPLSLECTVEGTSNPNLYWYRQAAGRGLQLLFYSVGIGQISSEVPQNLSASRPQDRQFILSSKKLLLSDSGFYLCAWVNRDRPTYEQYFGPGTRLTVT.

This chain links TRBV6-6 with TRBJ1-6, with 7 positions matching TRBD1. CDR3 length equals 16 residues. The germline V gene has CDR1 MNHNY and CDR2 SVGAGI (reference sequence). V shed 3 bases, J shed 3 bases, and the junction held 5 bases outside the gene matches. CDR3 in DNA: TGTGCCAGCAGTTATTCGGGACAGCTCTATAATTCACCCCTCCACTTT. Protein sequence: CASSYSGQLYNSPLHF.

V usage is TRBV11-2 and J usage is TRBJ2-1, with D perhaps matching TRBD2 (5 bases). V shed 1 base and J shed 7 bases, with 14 bases lying between them. CDR3 length: 15 residues. The germline gives CDR1 SGHAT, CDR2 FQNNGV. The CDR3 is CASSLVTGFLNEQFF. CDR3 bases: TGTGCCAGCAGCTTAGTAACGGGATTCCTGAATGAGCAGTTCTTC.

The rearrangement uses TRBV25-1 and TRBJ1-2; 10 bases match TRBD1. Per germline, CDR1 MGHDK and CDR2 SYGVNS. The ends lost 4 bases at V and 4 bases at J; junction bases unmatched: 12. The CDR3 extends over 17 amino acids. The CDR3, as DNA: TGTGCCAGCAGTGCCCCCGGGACAGGGGTCGGTGTCTATGGCTACACCTTC. Translating it yields CASSAPGTGVGVYGYTF.

This chain joins TRBV18 and TRBJ1-2; TRBD1 might be the D (5 bases). This CDR3 has 13 residues. V was cut by 5 bases and J by 4 bases, with 11 bases left in between. In germline, CDR1 is KGHSH, CDR2 LQKENI. The CDR3 DNA sequence: TGTGCCAGCTCAAGCAGGGCACCCTATGGCTACACCTTC. It encodes CASSSRAPYGYTF.

V is TRBV14 and J is TRBJ2-7, with D unresolved. Deletions cut 1 base from V and 3 bases from J, with 10 bases between. CDR3 length: 14 amino acids. The germline V gene has CDR1 SGHDN and CDR2 FVKESK. CDR3 bases: TGTGCCAGCAGCCAAGTAGGGCTCCTCTACGAGCAGTACTTC. Translation: CASSQVGLLYEQYF.

The chain couples TRBV19 to TRBJ1-5, with unresolved D. CDR1 and CDR2 (germline): LNHDA, SQIVND (reference sequence). With 2 bases removed from V and 6 bases from J, the gap between germline ends came to 14 bases. This CDR3 is 15 amino acids long. The CDR3 loop is CASSITAGKGQPQHF. CDR3 DNA: TGTGCCAGTAGTATAACGGCGGGGAAGGGTCAGCCCCAGCATTTT.

By share, this clone counts as medium-sized. This chain uses TRBV28 with TRBJ1-1; D ambiguous. V was trimmed by 6 bases and J by 0 bases, leaving 8 bases between them. The CDR3 is 13 amino acids. The germline V gene encodes CDR1 MDHEN and CDR2 SYDVKM. CDR3 DNA sequence: TGTGCCAGCAGCCCCGGGGTGAACACTGAAGCTTTCTTT. It codes for CASSPGVNTEAFF.

The chain has TRBV28 and TRBJ1-3; maybe TRBD1 (6 bases). The CDR3 has 14 residues. Germline assignment: CDR1 MDHEN and CDR2 SYDVKM. V gave up 9 bases and J gave up 2 bases, with 14 bases separating them. CDR3 coding DNA: TGTGCCAGTCAGCTAGGGGGACCTGGAAACACCATATATTTT. This encodes CASQLGGPGNTIYF.

The chain carries TRBV27 and TRBJ2-7; no clear D gene. Germline CDR1 reads MNHEY; CDR2 reads SMNVEV (reference sequence). V was pared by 6 bases and J by 3 bases, with 15 bases between. This CDR3 spans 14 amino acids. CDR3 DNA: TGTGCCAGCAGATCTTTTGAGACCGGCTACGAGCAGTACTTC. It codes for CASRSFETGYEQYF.

The rearrangement joins TRBV7-9 to TRBJ1-6; TRBD1 is a possible D gene (6 bases). V lost 8 bases and J lost 8, with 19 bases in between. This CDR3 is built from 15 residues. CDR1 and CDR2 from the germline V gene are SEHNR and FQNEAQ (reference sequence). The CDR3 sequence: CASDLGGTRDSPLHF. As DNA, the CDR3 is TGTGCCAGCGACTTAGGGGGGACTCGGGATTCACCCCTCCACTTT.